This section outlines one T cell receptor beta chain sequence together with its context. Its antigen is unidentified. This specimen comes from a study of shared clonotypes between healthy human individuals. General study results and limits: Shared clonotypes across all four donors exceeded non-shared ones in generation probability.

Naive CD8 cells lacked CD45RO and underwent positive selection for CCR7, leaving out terminally differentiated effector memory CD45RA+ cells. Sequencing used immunoSEQ multiplex PCR; TCRdb keeps in-frame clones, though not all of them. This table has approximately 590,000 clones, just under 97% appearing once. The CDR3 length is 14 residues. Germline values: CDR1 SGHNT, CDR2 YYREEE (reference sequence). Deletions cut 4 bases from V and 1 base from J, with 11 bases between. The chain links TRBV5-4 to TRBJ1-1; D is undetermined. This TCR came from a woman aged 30 to 39 in good health. Sequenced material: naive CD8+ T cells sorted from blood. CDR3 sequence: CASSPPGKNTEAFF. CDR3 DNA sequence: TGTGCCAGCAGCCCTCCCGGGAAGAACACTGAAGCTTTCTTT.